This T cell receptor beta chain was documented in a study of blood T cell repertoires in COVID-19. V lost 0 bases and J 2 bases, leaving 9 bases between the germline ends. Germline V gives CDR1 SGHRS, CDR2 YFSETQ. This CDR3 is built from 14 residues. Sequencing used immunoSEQ multiplex PCR; TCRdb keeps in-frame clones, though not all of them. The sample records about 72,000 clones, over 80% being singletons. This sequence was found in a human donor in a cohort sampled during active COVID-19. Sequenced input: peripheral blood. This chain links TRBV5-1 with TRBJ2-7; TRBD2 is a possible D gene (6 bases). The CDR3 DNA reads TGCGCCAGCAGCTTGGCTCCGGGGGCCTACGAGCAGTACTTC. Its protein is CASSLAPGAYEQYF.